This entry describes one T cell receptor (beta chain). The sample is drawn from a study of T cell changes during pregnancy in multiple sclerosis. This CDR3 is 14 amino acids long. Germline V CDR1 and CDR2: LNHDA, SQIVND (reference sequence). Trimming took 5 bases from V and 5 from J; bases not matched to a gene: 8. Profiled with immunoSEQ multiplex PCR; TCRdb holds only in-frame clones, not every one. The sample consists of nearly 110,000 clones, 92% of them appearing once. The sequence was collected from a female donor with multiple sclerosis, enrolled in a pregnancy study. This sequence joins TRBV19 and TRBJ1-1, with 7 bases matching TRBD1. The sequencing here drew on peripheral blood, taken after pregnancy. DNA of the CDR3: TGTGCCAGTAGTCGGACAGGCCGACGGACTGAAGCTTTCTTT. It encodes CASSRTGRRTEAFF. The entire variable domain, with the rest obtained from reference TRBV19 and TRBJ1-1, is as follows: DGGITQSPKYLFRKEGQNVTLSCEQNLNHDAMYWYRQDPGQGLRLIYYSQIVNDFQKGDIAEGYSVSREKKESFPLTVTSAQKNPTAFYLCASSRTGRRTEAFFGQGTRLTVV.